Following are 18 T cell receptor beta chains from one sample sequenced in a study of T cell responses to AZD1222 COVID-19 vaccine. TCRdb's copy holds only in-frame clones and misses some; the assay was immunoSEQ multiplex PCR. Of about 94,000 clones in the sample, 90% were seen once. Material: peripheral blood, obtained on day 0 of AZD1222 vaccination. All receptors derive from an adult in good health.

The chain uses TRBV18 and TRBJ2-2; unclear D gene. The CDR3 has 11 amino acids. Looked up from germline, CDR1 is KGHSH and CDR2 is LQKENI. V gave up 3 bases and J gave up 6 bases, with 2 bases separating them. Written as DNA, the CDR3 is TGTGCCAGCTCACCTTCCGGGGAGCTGTTTTTT. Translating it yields CASSPSGELFF. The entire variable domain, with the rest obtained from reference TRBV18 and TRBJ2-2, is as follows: NAGVMQNPRHLVRRRGQEARLRCSPMKGHSHVYWYRQLPEEGLKFMVYLQKENIIDESGMPKERFSAEFPKEGPSILRIQQVVRGDSAAYFCASSPSGELFFGEGSRLTVL.

This CDR3 reads CASSFRRGDSNQPQHF. The CDR3, as DNA: TGTGCCAGCAGCTTCCGGCGGGGGGATAGCAATCAGCCCCAGCATTTT. V and J are TRBV7-8 and TRBJ1-5; tentatively, D is TRBD1 (5 bases). Looked up from germline, CDR1 is SGHVS and CDR2 is FQNEAQ. The CDR3 extends over 16 amino acids. Trimming removed 3 bases at V and 0 bases at J, with 12 bases between. The entire variable domain, with the rest obtained from reference TRBV7-8 and TRBJ1-5, is as follows: GAGVSQSPRYKVAKRGQDVALRCDPISGHVSLFWYQQALGQGPEFLTYFQNEAQLDKSGLPSDRFFAERPEGSVSTLKIQRTQQEDSAVYLCASSFRRGDSNQPQHFGDGTRLSIL.

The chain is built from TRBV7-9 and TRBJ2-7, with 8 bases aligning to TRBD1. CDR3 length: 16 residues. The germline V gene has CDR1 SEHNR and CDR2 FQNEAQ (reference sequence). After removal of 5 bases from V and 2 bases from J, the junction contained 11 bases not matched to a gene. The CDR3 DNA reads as TGTGCCAGCAGCCCGGGGGTCTGGGGACAGGCCTACGAGCAGTACTTC. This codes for CASSPGVWGQAYEQYF.

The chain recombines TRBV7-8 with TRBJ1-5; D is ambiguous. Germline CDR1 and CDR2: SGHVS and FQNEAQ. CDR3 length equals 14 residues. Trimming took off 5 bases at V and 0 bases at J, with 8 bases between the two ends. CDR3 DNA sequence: TGTGCCAGCAGCGACACTTATAGCAATCAGCCCCAGCATTTT. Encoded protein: CASSDTYSNQPQHF.

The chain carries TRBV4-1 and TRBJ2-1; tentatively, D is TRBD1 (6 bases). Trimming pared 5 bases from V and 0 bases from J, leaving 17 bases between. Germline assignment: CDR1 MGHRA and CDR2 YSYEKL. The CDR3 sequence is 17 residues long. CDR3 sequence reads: CASSYETGSSSYNEQFF. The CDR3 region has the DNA TGCGCCAGCAGCTACGAGACAGGCTCCAGCTCCTACAATGAGCAGTTCTTC.

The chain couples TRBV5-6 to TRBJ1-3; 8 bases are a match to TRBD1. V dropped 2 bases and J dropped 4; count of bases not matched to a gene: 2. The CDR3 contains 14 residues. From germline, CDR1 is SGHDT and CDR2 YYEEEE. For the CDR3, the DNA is TGTGCCAGCAGCTTTCCAGGGGGCGGAAACACCATATATTTT. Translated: CASSFPGGGNTIYF.

The CDR3 reads CASSPGGDIQYF. The CDR3 coding sequence is TGTGCCAGTAGCCCGGGGGGGGACATTCAGTACTTC. This chain connects TRBV19 to TRBJ2-4; 8 bases are a match to TRBD2. The CDR3 has 12 residues. Germline CDR1 LNHDA, CDR2 SQIVND (reference sequence). V lost 6 bases to trimming and J lost 8 bases; unmatched junction nucleotides: 3.

The CDR3 DNA sequence: TGTGCCAGCAGCGTAGGAAGTGACAACGAAGCTTTCTTT. Translated: CASSVGSDNEAFF. V gene TRBV9 combines with J gene TRBJ1-1; no definite D call. V lost 0 bases and J lost 8, with 11 bases in between. The CDR3 extends over 13 amino acids. Germline V CDR1 and CDR2: SGDLS, YYNGEE.

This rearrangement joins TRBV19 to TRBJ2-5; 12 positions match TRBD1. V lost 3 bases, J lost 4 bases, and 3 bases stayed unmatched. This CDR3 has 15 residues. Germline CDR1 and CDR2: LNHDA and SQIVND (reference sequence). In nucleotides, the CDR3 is TGTGCCAGTAGTATCCGGGACAGGGGGCCAGAGACCCAGTACTTC. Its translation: CASSIRDRGPETQYF.

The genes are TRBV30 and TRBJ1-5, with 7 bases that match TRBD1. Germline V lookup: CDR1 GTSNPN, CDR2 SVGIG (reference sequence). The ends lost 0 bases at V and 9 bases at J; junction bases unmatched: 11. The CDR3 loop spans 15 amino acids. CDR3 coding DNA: TGTGCCTGGAGTGTAGATTCGACAGGGCGGAGGCCCCAGCATTTT. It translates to CAWSVDSTGRRPQHF.

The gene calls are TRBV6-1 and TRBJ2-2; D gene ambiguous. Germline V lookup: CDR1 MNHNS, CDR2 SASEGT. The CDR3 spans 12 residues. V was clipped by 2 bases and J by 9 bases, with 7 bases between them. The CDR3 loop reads CASSENLRELFF. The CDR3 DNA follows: TGTGCCAGCAGTGAAAATCTCCGGGAGCTGTTTTTT.

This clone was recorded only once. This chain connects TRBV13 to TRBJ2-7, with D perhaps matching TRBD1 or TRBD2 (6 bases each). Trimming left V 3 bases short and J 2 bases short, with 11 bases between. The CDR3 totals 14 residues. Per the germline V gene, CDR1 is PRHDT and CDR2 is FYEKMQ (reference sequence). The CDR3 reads CASSFRGRTYEQYF. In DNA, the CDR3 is TGTGCCAGCAGCTTCCGGGGGCGAACCTACGAGCAGTACTTC.

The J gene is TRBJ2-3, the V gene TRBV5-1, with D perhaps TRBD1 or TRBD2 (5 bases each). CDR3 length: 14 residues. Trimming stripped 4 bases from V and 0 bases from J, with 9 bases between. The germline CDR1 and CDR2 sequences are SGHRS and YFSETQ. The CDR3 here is CASSVGDSTDTQYF. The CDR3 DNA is TGCGCCAGCAGCGTGGGGGATAGCACAGATACGCAGTATTTT.

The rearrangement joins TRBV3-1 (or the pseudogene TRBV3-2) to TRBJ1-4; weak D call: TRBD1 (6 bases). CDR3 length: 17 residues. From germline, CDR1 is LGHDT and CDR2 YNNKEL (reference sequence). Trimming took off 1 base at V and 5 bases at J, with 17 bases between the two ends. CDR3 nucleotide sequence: TGTGCCAGCAGCCAAGCGGGGGCAGGGGATAGGAATGAAAAACTGTTTTTT. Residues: CASSQAGAGDRNEKLFF.

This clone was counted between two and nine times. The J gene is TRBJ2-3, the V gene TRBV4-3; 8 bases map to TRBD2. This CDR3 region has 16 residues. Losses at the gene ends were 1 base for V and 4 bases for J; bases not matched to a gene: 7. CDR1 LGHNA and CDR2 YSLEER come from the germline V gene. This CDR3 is CASSQGRAGVPDTQYF. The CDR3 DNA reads TGCGCCAGCAGCCAAGGTCGAGCGGGGGTCCCAGATACGCAGTATTTT.

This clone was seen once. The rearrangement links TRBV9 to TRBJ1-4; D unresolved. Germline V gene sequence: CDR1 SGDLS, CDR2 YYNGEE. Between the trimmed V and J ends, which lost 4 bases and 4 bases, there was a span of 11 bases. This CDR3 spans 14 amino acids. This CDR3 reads CASSPELNNEKLFF. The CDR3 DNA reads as TGTGCCAGCAGCCCGGAGCTAAATAATGAAAAACTGTTTTTT.

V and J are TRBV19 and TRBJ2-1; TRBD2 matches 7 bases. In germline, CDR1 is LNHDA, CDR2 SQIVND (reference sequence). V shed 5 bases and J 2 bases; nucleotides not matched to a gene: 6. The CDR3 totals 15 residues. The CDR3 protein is CASSQAGETYNEQFF. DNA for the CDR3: TGTGCCAGTAGTCAGGCGGGGGAAACCTACAATGAGCAGTTCTTC.

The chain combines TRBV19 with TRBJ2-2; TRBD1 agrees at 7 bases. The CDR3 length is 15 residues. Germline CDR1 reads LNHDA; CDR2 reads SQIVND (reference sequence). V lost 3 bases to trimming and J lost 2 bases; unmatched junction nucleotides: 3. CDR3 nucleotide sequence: TGTGCCAGTAGTATGGGACAGACCAACACCGGGGAGCTGTTTTTT. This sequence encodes CASSMGQTNTGELFF.